This T cell receptor (beta chain) was sequenced for a study of T-cell memory formation after mild COVID-19. TCRdb analysed the 5' RACE reads with MiXCR anew, one entry per CDR3 protein. This table has 250,000 to 350,000 distinct CDR3 sequences, 15% appearing once. From germline, CDR1 is ENHRY and CDR2 SYGVKD. The CDR3 length is 12 residues. The V and J ends lost 4 bases and 8 bases, in that order; junction bases with no gene match: 2. Sequenced input: PBMCs or a T cell subset sorted from them (not recorded which). The rearrangement links TRBV10-3 to TRBJ2-1, with 7 bases that match TRBD1. The receptor was isolated from a man between 18 and 29 years old who had mild COVID-19 (a few samples of this study predate the infection). Cell type and time point are not known. CDR3 residues: CAISAQGDEQFF. Written as DNA, the CDR3 is TGTGCCATCAGTGCCCAGGGGGATGAGCAGTTCTTC.